This T cell receptor (beta chain) was recorded in a study of T cell responses to AZD1222 COVID-19 vaccine. Study-wide context: Pooling was applied to second doses at about 4 or about 12 weeks.

V lost 6 bases and J lost 4; bases outside the gene matches: 7. CDR3 length: 14 amino acids. Per germline, CDR1 SNHLY and CDR2 FYNNEI. The protocol was immunoSEQ multiplex PCR, while the TCRdb copy is restricted to in-frame clones and leaves out a portion. The repertoire has under 200,000 clones, about nine tenths of them found once; the top ten carry 1.6%. Notes on this clone: No antigen is known for it.

Whole-study findings and limits: Just 5 to 7 people given AZD1222 tested seropositive at baseline. Across the whole spike, CD4 TCRs peaked at regions 160-218 and 743-854.

The sample consisted of peripheral blood, taken on day 0 of AZD1222 vaccination. The sequence was obtained from an adult in good health. The genes are TRBV2 and TRBJ2-5; 8 bases align to TRBD2. DNA for the CDR3: TGTGCCAGCAGGGAGCGGGAGACCCCAGAGACCCAGTACTTC. Its protein is CASRERETPETQYF.